This T cell receptor (beta chain) was sequenced during a study of OX40 agonist ivuxolimab in advanced cancers. Study-level information: With ivuxolimab, an agonistic anti-OX40 (CD134) antibody, patients were treated. Three individuals attained partial responses, comprising one hepatocellular carcinoma case and two cutaneous melanoma cases. Hepatocellular carcinoma, melanoma, renal cell or head and neck cancer occurred in dose-escalation patients.

Trimming cost V 3 bases and J 6 bases, with 21 bases left between them. Germline assignment: CDR1 GTSNPN and CDR2 SVGIG (reference sequence). CDR3 length equals 15 residues. The data were produced by immunoSEQ multiplex PCR, yet TCRdb's version contains in-frame clones alone and is incomplete. The repertoire includes about 83,000 clones, 65% to 85% of them detected once, and around 7.3% sits in the top ten. This chain uses TRBV30 with TRBJ2-7; a possible D gene is TRBD1 (6 bases). This material consisted of CD4+ or CD8+ T cells sorted from blood, taken in a trial of the OX40 agonist ivuxolimab. The sequence was obtained from an adult with an advanced solid tumor such as melanoma, head and neck, liver or kidney cancer. The CDR3 spells CAWSGRRNRDGEQYF. The DNA of the CDR3 is TGTGCCTGGAGCGGTCGAAGGAACAGGGATGGCGAGCAGTACTTC.